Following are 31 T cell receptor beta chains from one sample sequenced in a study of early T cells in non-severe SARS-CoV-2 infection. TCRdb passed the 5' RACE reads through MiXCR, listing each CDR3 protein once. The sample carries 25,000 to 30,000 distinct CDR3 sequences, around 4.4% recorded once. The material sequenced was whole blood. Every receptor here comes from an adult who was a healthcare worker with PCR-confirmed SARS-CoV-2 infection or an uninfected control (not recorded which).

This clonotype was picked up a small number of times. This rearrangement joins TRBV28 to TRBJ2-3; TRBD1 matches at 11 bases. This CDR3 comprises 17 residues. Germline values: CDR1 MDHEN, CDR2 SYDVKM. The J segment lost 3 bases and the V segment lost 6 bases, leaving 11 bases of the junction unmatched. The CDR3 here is CASRDNLGQGVTDTQYF. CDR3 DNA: TGTGCCAGCAGAGACAACCTGGGACAGGGGGTTACAGATACGCAGTATTTT. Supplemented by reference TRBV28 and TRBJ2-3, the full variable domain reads DVKVTQSSRYLVKRTGEKVFLECVQDMDHENMFWYRQDPGLGLRLIYFSYDVKMKEKGDIPEGYSVSREKKERFSLILESASTNQTSMYLCASRDNLGQGVTDTQYFGPGTRLTVL.

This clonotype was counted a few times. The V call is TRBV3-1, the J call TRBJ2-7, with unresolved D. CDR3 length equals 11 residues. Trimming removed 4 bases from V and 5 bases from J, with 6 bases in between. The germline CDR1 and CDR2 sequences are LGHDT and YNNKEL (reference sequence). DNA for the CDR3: TGTGCCAGCAGCCGTTCTGACGAGCAGTACTTC. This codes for CASSRSDEQYF.

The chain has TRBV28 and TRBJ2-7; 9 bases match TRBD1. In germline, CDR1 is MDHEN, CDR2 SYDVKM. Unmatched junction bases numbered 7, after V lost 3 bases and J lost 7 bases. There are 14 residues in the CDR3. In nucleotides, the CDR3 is TGTGCCAGCAGTTTTCCCGACAGGGGGAAAGAGCAGTACTTC. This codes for CASSFPDRGKEQYF.

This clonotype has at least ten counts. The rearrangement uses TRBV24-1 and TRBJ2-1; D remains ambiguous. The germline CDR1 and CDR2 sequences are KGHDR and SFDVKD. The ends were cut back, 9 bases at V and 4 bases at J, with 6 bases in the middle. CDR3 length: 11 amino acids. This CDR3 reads CATADYNEQFF. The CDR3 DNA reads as TGTGCCACCGCGGATTACAATGAGCAGTTCTTC.

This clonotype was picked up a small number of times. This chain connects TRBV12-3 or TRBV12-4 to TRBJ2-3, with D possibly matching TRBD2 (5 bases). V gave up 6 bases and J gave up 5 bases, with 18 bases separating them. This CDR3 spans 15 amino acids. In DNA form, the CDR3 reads TGTGCCAGCAGGCGAGCAGGCCTCAGCGGAGATACGCAGTATTTT. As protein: CASRRAGLSGDTQYF.

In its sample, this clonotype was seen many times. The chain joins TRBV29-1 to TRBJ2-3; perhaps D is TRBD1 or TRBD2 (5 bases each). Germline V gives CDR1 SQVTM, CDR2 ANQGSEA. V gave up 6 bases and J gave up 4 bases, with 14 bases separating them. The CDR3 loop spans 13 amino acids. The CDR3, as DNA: TGCAGCGTGGGGACCTCCGGGGCAGATACGCAGTATTTT. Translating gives CSVGTSGADTQYF.

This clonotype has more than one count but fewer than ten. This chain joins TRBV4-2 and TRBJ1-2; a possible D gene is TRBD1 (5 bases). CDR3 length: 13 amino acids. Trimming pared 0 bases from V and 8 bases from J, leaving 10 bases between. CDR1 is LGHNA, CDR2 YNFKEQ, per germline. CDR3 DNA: TGTGCCAGCAGCCAAGAGCCAGGGATAGGCTACACCTTC. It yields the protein CASSQEPGIGYTF.

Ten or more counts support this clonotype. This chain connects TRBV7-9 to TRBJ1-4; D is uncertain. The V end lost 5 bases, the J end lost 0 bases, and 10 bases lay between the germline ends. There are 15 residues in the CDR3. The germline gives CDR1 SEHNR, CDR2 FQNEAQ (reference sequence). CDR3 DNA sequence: TGTGCCAGCAGCAAGAACGGCGCAACTAATGAAAAACTGTTTTTT. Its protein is CASSKNGATNEKLFF.

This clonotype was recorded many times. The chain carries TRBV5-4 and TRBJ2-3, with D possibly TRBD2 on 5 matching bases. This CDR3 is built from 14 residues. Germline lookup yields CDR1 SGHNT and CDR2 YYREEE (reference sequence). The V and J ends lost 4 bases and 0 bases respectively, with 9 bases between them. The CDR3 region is CASSPGVSTDTQYF. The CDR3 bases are TGTGCCAGCAGCCCCGGGGTGAGCACAGATACGCAGTATTTT.

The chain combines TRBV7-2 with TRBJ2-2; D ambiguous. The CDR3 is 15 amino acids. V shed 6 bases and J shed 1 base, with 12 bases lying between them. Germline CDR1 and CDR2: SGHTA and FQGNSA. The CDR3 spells CASSPGSGNTGELFF. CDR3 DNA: TGTGCCAGCAGTCCTGGTTCGGGGAACACCGGGGAGCTGTTTTTT.

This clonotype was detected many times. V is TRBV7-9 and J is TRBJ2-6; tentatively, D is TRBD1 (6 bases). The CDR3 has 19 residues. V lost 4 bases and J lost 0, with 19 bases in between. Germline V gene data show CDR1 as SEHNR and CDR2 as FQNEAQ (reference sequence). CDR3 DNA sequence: TGTGCCAGCAGCTCCTCTACCGGGACACCAAGCTCTGGGGCCAACGTCCTGACTTTC. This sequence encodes CASSSSTGTPSSGANVLTF.

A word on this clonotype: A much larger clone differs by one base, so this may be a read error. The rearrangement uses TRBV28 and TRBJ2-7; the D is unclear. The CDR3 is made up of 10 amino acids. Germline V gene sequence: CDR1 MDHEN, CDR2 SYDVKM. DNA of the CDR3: TGTGTCACCTCCTCCTACGAGCAGTACTTC. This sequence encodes CVTSSYEQYF.

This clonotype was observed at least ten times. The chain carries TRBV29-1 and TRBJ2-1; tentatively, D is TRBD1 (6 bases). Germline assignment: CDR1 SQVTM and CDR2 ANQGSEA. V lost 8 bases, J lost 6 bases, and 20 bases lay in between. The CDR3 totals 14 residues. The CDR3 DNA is TGCAGCCTCAAGGGCGGACAGAAGTCCAATGAGCAGTTCTTC. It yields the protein CSLKGGQKSNEQFF.

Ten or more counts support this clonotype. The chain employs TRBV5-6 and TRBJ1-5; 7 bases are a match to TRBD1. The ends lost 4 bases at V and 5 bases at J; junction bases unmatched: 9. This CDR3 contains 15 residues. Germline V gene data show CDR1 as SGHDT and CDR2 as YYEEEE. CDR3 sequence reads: CASSVFFTGDQPQHF. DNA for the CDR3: TGTGCCAGCAGCGTTTTCTTTACAGGGGATCAGCCCCAGCATTTT.

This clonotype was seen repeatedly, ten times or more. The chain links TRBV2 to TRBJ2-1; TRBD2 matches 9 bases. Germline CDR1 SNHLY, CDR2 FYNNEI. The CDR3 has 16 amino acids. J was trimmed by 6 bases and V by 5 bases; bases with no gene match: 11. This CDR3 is CASSKGWTSEANEQFF. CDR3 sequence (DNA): TGTGCCAGCAGTAAAGGTTGGACTAGCGAAGCCAATGAGCAGTTCTTC.

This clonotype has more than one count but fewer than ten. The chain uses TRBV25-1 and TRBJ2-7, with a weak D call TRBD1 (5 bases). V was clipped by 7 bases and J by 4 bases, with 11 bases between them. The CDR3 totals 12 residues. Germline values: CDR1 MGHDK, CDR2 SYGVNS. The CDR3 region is CASTPNRYEQYF. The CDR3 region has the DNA TGTGCCAGCACCCCAAACAGGTACGAGCAGTACTTC.

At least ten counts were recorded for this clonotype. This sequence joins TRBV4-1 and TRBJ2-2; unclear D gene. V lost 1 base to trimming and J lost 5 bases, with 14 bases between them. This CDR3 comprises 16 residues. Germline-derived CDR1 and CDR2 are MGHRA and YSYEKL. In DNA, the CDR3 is TGCGCCAGCAGCCAAGCTAATTTGGGATTTACCGGGGAGCTGTTTTTT. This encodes CASSQANLGFTGELFF.

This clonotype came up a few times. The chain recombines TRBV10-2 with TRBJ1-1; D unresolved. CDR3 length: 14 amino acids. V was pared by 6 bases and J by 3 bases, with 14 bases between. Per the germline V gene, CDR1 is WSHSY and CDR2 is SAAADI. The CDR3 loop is CASSFSNTDTEAFF. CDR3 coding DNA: TGCGCCAGCAGCTTTTCAAATACGGACACTGAAGCTTTCTTT.

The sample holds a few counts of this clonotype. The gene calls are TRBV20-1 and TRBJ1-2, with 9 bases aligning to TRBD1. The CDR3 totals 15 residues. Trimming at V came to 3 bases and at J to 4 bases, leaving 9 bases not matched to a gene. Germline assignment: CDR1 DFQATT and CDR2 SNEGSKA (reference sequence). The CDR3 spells CSASEQGALGYGYTF. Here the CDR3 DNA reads TGCAGTGCTAGTGAACAGGGGGCGCTAGGCTATGGCTACACCTTC.

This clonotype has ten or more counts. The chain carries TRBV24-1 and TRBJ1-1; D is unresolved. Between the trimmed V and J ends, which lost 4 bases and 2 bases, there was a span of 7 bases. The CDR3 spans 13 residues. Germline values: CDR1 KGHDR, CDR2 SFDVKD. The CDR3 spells CATSDGFNTEAFF. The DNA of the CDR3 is TGTGCCACCAGTGACGGATTTAACACTGAAGCTTTCTTT.

The CDR3 loop is CSANRGNTEAFF. The CDR3 nucleotides read TGCAGTGCTAATAGAGGGAACACTGAAGCTTTCTTT. The chain recombines TRBV20-1 with TRBJ1-1; no clear D. From germline, CDR1 is DFQATT and CDR2 SNEGSKA (reference sequence). This CDR3 contains 12 residues. V shed 4 bases and J shed 1 base, with 7 bases lying between them.

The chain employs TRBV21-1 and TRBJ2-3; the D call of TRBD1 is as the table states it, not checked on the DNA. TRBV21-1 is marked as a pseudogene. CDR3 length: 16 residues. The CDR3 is CASSHRRTGEADTQYF. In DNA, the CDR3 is TGTGCCAGCAGCCATCGACGGACAGGGGAGGCAGATACGCAGTATTTT.

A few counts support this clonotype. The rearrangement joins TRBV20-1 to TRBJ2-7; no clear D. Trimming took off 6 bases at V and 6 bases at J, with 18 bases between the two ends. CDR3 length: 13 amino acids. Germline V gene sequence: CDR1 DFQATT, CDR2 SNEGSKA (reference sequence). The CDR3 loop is CSAPPNWGSEQYF. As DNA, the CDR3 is TGCAGTGCCCCCCCTAATTGGGGATCCGAGCAGTACTTC.

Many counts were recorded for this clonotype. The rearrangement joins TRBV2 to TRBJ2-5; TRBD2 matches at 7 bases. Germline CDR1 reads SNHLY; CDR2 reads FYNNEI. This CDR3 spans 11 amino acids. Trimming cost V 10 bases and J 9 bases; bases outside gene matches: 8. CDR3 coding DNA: TGTGCCACCCGACTAGCAGACCCCCAGTACTTC. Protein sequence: CATRLADPQYF.

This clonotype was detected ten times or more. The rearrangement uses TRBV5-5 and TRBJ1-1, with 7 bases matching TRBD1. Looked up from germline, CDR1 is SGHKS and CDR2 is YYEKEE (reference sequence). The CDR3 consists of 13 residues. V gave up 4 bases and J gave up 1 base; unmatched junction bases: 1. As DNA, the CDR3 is TGTGCCAGCAGCAGGGACAGGAACACTGAAGCTTTCTTT. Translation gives CASSRDRNTEAFF.

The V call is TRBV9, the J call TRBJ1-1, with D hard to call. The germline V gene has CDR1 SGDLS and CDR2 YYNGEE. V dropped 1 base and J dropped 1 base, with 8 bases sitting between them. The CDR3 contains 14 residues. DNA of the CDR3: TGTGCCAGCAGCGTAAGATCCGGGAACACTGAAGCTTTCTTT. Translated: CASSVRSGNTEAFF.

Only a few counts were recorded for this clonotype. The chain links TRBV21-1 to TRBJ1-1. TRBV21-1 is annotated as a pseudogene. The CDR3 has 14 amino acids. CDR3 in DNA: TGTGCCAGCAGCAAAAGGAGCGGGGACACTGAAGCTTTCTTT. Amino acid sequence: CASSKRSGDTEAFF.

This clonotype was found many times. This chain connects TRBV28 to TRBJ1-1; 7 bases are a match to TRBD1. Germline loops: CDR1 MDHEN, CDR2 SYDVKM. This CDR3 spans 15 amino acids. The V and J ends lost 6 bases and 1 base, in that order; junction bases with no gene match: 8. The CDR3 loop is CASRGSGTENTEAFF. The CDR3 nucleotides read TGTGCCAGCAGGGGTTCCGGGACAGAGAACACTGAAGCTTTCTTT.

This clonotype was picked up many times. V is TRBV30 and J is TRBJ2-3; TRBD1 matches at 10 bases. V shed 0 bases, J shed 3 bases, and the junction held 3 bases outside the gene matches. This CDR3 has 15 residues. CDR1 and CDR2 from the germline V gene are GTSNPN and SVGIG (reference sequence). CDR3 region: CAWSVGTGATDTQYF. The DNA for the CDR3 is TGTGCCTGGAGTGTAGGGACAGGGGCGACAGATACGCAGTATTTT.

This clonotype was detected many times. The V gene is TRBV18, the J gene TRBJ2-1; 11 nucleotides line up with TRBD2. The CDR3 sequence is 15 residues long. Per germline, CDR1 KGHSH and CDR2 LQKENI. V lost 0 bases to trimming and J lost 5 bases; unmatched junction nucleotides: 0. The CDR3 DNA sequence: TGTGCCAGCTCACCACCGACTAGCGGGAACAATGAGCAGTTCTTC. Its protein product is CASSPPTSGNNEQFF.

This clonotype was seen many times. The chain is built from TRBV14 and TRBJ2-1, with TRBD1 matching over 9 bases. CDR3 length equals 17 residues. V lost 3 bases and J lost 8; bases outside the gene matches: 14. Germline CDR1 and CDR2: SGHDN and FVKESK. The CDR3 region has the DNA TGTGCCAGCAGCCACCTATACCACAGGGGGCTTATCGATGAGCAGTTCTTC. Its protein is CASSHLYHRGLIDEQFF.